Listed below are T cell receptor beta chains from one sample, sequenced in a study of T-cell reconstitution after alpha-beta-depleted transplantation in children. TCRdb itself ran the PCR reads through MiXCR, one entry per CDR3 protein. Of hundreds of thousands of distinct CDR3 sequences in the sample, roughly 17% were seen once. Sequencing was performed on PBMCs from the stem cell graft donor, taken from the stem cell graft. The receptors originated from a human donor who donated a stem cell graft to a child with acute myeloid leukemia. CDR3s include the opening cysteine and the closing phenylalanine or tryptophan. Each record gives: V gene, D gene, J gene, clone size, CDR3 DNA, CDR3 protein. A D gene is named only where the DNA matches it firmly. Not every row has a clone size; where given, it reads once, few, many or a size class.

v_gene: TRBV24-1
d_gene: NA
j_gene: TRBJ2-1
abundance: many
CDR3nt: TGTGCCACCAGTGACCCAGACACCACCTACAATGAGCAGTTCTTC
CDR3aa: CATSDPDTTYNEQFF

v_gene: TRBV9
d_gene: NA
j_gene: TRBJ2-1
abundance: many
CDR3nt: TGTGCCAGCAGCGTAGGGGGCCTGAATGAGCAGTTCTTC
CDR3aa: CASSVGGLNEQFF

v_gene: TRBV12-3/TRBV12-4
d_gene: TRBD1
j_gene: TRBJ1-2
abundance: many
CDR3nt: TGTGCCAGCAGTTTAGGACAGGGGATACCTAACTATGGCTACACCTTC
CDR3aa: CASSLGQGIPNYGYTF

v_gene: TRBV12-3/TRBV12-4
d_gene: NA
j_gene: TRBJ1-4
abundance: NA
CDR3nt: TGTGCCAGCAGTCCATACAGTAATGAAAAACTGTTTTTT
CDR3aa: CASSPYSNEKLFF

v_gene: TRBV7-9
d_gene: NA
j_gene: TRBJ2-1
abundance: few
CDR3nt: TGTGCCAGCAGCTTGGCCGGAGTTATCGGCTATGAGCAGTTCTTC
CDR3aa: CASSLAGVIGYEQFF

v_gene: TRBV15
d_gene: NA
j_gene: TRBJ2-2
abundance: few
CDR3nt: TGTGCCACCAGCAGTCATCAGGGTTCCGGGGAGCTGTTTTTT
CDR3aa: CATSSHQGSGELFF

v_gene: TRBV24-1
d_gene: NA
j_gene: TRBJ2-7
abundance: NA
CDR3nt: TGTGCCACCGAGGCTAGACACGGCTACGAGCAGTACTTC
CDR3aa: CATEARHGYEQYF

v_gene: TRBV25-1
d_gene: NA
j_gene: TRBJ2-4
abundance: few
CDR3nt: TGTGCCAGCAGTGACTCTTTGGCCAAAAACATTCAGTACTTC
CDR3aa: CASSDSLAKNIQYF

v_gene: TRBV7-2
d_gene: TRBD2
j_gene: TRBJ2-7
abundance: NA
CDR3nt: TGTGCCAGCAGCTTAGCGCTTACTAGCGGGGGCTACGAGCATTACTTC
CDR3aa: CASSLALTSGGYEHYF

v_gene: TRBV5-1
d_gene: NA
j_gene: TRBJ1-4
abundance: NA
CDR3nt: TGCGCCAGCAGCTTACTTAAAGGGGGACCTAATGAAAAACTGTTTTTT
CDR3aa: CASSLLKGGPNEKLFF

v_gene: TRBV20-1
d_gene: TRBD2
j_gene: TRBJ2-3
abundance: NA
CDR3nt: TGCAGTGCTAACCCCAGCGGGGCTGCAGATACGCAGTATTTT
CDR3aa: CSANPSGAADTQYF

v_gene: TRBV12-3/TRBV12-4
d_gene: NA
j_gene: TRBJ1-5
abundance: many
CDR3nt: TGTGCCAGCAGTTTCTCCAGGGATGGGCAGCCCCAGCATTTT
CDR3aa: CASSFSRDGQPQHF

v_gene: TRBV7-6
d_gene: TRBD2
j_gene: TRBJ2-5
abundance: many
CDR3nt: TGTGCCAGCAGCGGACTAGCGAGGTACCAAGAGACCCAGTACTTC
CDR3aa: CASSGLARYQETQYF

v_gene: TRBV4-3
d_gene: NA
j_gene: TRBJ1-3
abundance: once
CDR3nt: TGCGCCAGCAGCCAGTACCCTTCGGGGGGCCCTGGAAACACCATATATTTT
CDR3aa: CASSQYPSGGPGNTIYF

v_gene: TRBV5-6
d_gene: TRBD2
j_gene: TRBJ2-7
abundance: few
CDR3nt: TGTGCCAGCAGCTTTCCCTCTAGCGGGGGGCCAACCTACGAGCAGTACTTC
CDR3aa: CASSFPSSGGPTYEQYF

v_gene: TRBV30
d_gene: NA
j_gene: TRBJ2-7
abundance: NA
CDR3nt: TGTGCCTGGAGTAGTTGGGTCTACGAGCAGTACTTC
CDR3aa: CAWSSWVYEQYF

v_gene: TRBV5-1
d_gene: NA
j_gene: TRBJ2-1
abundance: few
CDR3nt: TGCGCCAGCAGCGAAGTGTACAATGAGCAGTTCTTC
CDR3aa: CASSEVYNEQFF

v_gene: TRBV6-1
d_gene: TRBD1
j_gene: TRBJ1-2
abundance: NA
CDR3nt: TGTGCCAGCACCACCCCGGGACAGGGGAACTATGGCTACACCTTC
CDR3aa: CASTTPGQGNYGYTF

v_gene: TRBV5-1
d_gene: NA
j_gene: TRBJ2-1
abundance: few
CDR3nt: TGCGCCAGCAGCTTGGCCCCGACAGGAAACAATGAGCAGTTCTTC
CDR3aa: CASSLAPTGNNEQFF

v_gene: TRBV5-1
d_gene: NA
j_gene: TRBJ2-5
abundance: few
CDR3nt: TGCGCCAGCAGCTTGGACAGGCTGGGCGAAGGGGAGACCCAGTACTTC
CDR3aa: CASSLDRLGEGETQYF